This T cell receptor (beta chain) stems from a study of T cells in Graves' hyperthyroidism and ophthalmopathy. About the research overall: Peripheral blood sampling occurred at initial diagnosis, before any treatment.

TCR beta CDR3 regions were amplified from RNA transcripts. Researchers ran a first-round RT-PCR on the TCR CDR3 using the HTBI primer set. TCRdb reanalysed the multiplex PCR reads using MiXCR and keeps one entry per CDR3 protein. The data show about 410,000 distinct CDR3 sequences, 14% to 15% seen once. CDR3 length equals 16 residues. Trimming cost V 2 bases and J 0 bases, with 10 bases left between them. The germline V gene has CDR1 SNHLY and CDR2 FYNNEI. From approximately 9.1 ml of fresh peripheral blood, PBMCs were isolated. This clonotype was found many times. The chain has TRBV2 and TRBJ2-2; the D gene is possibly TRBD1 (5 bases). This clonotype was obtained from a young man with Graves' ophthalmopathy. The sequencing sample was made of blood. The CDR3 bases are TGTGCCAGCAGTGAAAGGGGCAGGTCGAACACCGGGGAGCTGTTTTTT. Its protein is CASSERGRSNTGELFF.